This T cell receptor (beta chain) is drawn from a study of blood T cell repertoires in COVID-19. Study-level background: The origin of the acute and convalescent COVID-19 samples was the United States, Italy and Spain.

Germline V gene data show CDR1 as LGHNT and CDR2 as FRNRAP. The CDR3 is 15 amino acids. The V segment lost 5 bases and the J segment 9 bases; nucleotides outside the gene matches: 5. Source study methods: Amplification of reference gene primers provided the estimated nucleated cell counts. Repertoires were generated with immunoSEQ multiplex PCR, while TCRdb's copy carries only in-frame clones and drops some. V and J calls and clone size are copied from that table; D and trimming were computed from the DNA. The table lists 210,000 or so clones, about 90% of them singletons, with 9.5% to 14% in the top ten. Participant age was roughly 18 to 100 years, and participants resided in roughly 25 US areas. Which cohort a participant joined came from the clinical history participants gave.

The rearrangement joins TRBV12-5 to TRBJ2-1, with 15 bases matching TRBD2. Sequences were obtained from PBMCs or T cells enriched from blood (not recorded which). The sequence was collected from a man younger than 40 who had recovered from COVID-19. In DNA, the CDR3 is TGTGCTAGTGGTCTCGGACTAGCGGGGGGGCGTGAGCAGTTCTTC. This gives the protein CASGLGLAGGREQFF.